This TCR beta chain came from a study of cytomegalovirus exposure and HLA in healthy donors (dated by TCRdb to about 2017). For the study in its entirety: In an earlier analysis of some 610 of the donors, 276 Gb of sequence data and just under 120 million unique TCR beta sequences from about 180 million T cells were reported. Across 300 to 500 genotyped donors of the cohort, an average of approximately 200,000 unique TCR beta nucleotide sequences per donor were sequenced, and approximately 17% of those sequences were non-productive. In addition to the first cohort of roughly 700 subjects, a separate validation cohort of approximately 130 different subjects was used. HLA typing covered class I and class II loci at four-digit resolution. In a later analysis, previously published TCR beta repertoires from 670 or so donors were re-analyzed and high-resolution HLA genotyping was added so that TCR occurrence patterns could be studied. In the later analysis, no new phenotypic data were used to find candidate immune exposures; instead, reliance was placed on TCR beta sequences and their occurrence across donors. Donor age, sex, ethnicity and CMV serostatus were collected together with the repertoire data. Genome-wide SNP genotypes for about 55% of the 666 donors were used in a later genetic analysis, which treated that subset as a discovery cohort. To decide whether each TCR beta V gene segment behaved as functional or pseudogenic, an earlier analysis of fewer than 750 of the donors relied on high-throughput TCR beta sequencing. The study used immunosequencing to profile the T cell repertoires of several hundred subjects and linked those repertoires to cytomegalovirus serostatus. Among the approximately 400 genotyped donors, 75% to 90% belonged to the genetic ancestry cluster associated with self-reported Caucasian donors. An early release covering roughly 640 HLA-typed donors comprised approximately 300 gigabases of sequencing data and around 85 million unique TCR sequences. Every discovery cohort repertoire had been produced on one sequencing platform. Roughly 5 DR-DQ haplotypes were treated as single units for association and clustering because of strong linkage in the cohort. The study was designed to test whether signatures of past pathogen exposure could be identified by cataloging public T cell receptors. The number of typed donors differed by locus: roughly 620-630 for A, B, C, DRB1 and DQB1; some 540 for DQA1; 606 for DPA1; and 450 to 480 for DPB1. To predict cytomegalovirus infection status, the study combined high-throughput TCR immunosequencing, statistical association of individual TCRs with disease status, and machine learning.

Library method: the immunoSEQ multiplex PCR assay. A mixture of 60 forward primers for TCR Vbeta segments and 13 reverse primers for TCR Jbeta segments was used in the multiplex PCR. A multiplex PCR assay on genomic DNA amplified the CDR3 region of rearranged TCR beta genes. Amplified TCR beta libraries were sequenced as 87-base-pair reads on the Illumina HiSeq System. As for the authors' bioinformatics: In a later analysis, roughly 80 million unique TCR beta chains were counted across the roughly 670 repertoires, and around 11 million of these chains were shared by at least two donors. Raw reads were error-corrected and collapsed into unique sequences by a nearest-neighbor algorithm in which closely related sequences were merged to remove PCR and sequencing errors. V, D and J gene segments were assigned by aligning CDR3 sequences to IMGT reference sequences. For a sequence to be retained, a match of at least six nucleotides was required to both a V gene segment and a J gene segment. Rearrangements were called productive when the CDR3 lacked stop codons and stayed in frame with V and J; all others were non-productive. Following IMGT convention, CDR3 was defined as the stretch from the second conserved V-encoded cysteine to the conserved J-encoded phenylalanine. The earlier analysis of approximately 500 of the donors excluded sequences that lacked an unambiguous match to a single V gene segment. In an earlier analysis of approximately 550 of the donors, V segments were called functional above 56.7% productive rearrangements and were called segregating when the between-donor standard deviation exceeded 5%. A statistical classification framework was built to diagnose cytomegalovirus status from the catalog of TCR beta chain sequences. V and J gene assignment, in a later analysis, came from comparing TCR nucleotide sequences with IMGT/GENE-DB human TR gene sequences. A later analysis assigned CDR3 sequences and most-parsimonious VDJ recombination scenarios with the TCRdist pipeline. In a later analysis, each TCR beta chain was defined by its CDR3 amino acid sequence together with its V-gene family, and reads lacking a unique V-gene family were excluded. In a later analysis, nearly 600 highly shared, low-generation-probability nucleotide sequences were removed to address suspected cross-contamination and a sequencing artifact. For each public chain, a later analysis derived a clonal expansion index from normalized ranks of inferred template counts within each repertoire. In a later analysis, generation probabilities were computed using a VDJ recombination model fitted to out-of-frame rearrangements, and the results were checked against IGoR. In a later analysis, hypergeometric tests were used to score TCR-TCR, TCR-HLA and TCR-CMV co-occurrence, with a repertoire-size bias correction applied to TCR pairs. To estimate false discovery rates, a later analysis permuted the HLA or CMV assignments 20 times. In a later analysis, co-occurring TCRs were grouped using DBSCAN, with TCRdist sequence similarity added in when clustering inside HLA-allele-positive subsets. Repertoires with fewer than 30,000 or more than 120,000 public chains, plus five repertoires with anomalous nucleotide sharing, were excluded from co-occurrence clustering. TCRdb provides this immuneACCESS table in a form limited to in-frame rearrangements. Some clones are lacking; in checked studies, under half of them reflect an unresolved V gene, and why the rest are absent is not known. The V and J calls and clone size were taken over from that table, and D and trimming were inferred from the DNA. Here the sample has around 150,000 clones; around 80% occur a single time. The top ten hold 2.1% of the sample.

Points the paper makes about the study in general: In a later analysis, TCR association rates were found to vary across HLA loci, with the most associated TCRs seen for DRB1 alleles and the fewest for HLA-C alleles. In vitro tests confirmed that a few of the cytomegalovirus-associated TCR beta chains recognize cytomegalovirus antigens. The authors suggested that the approach could potentially be generalized to other disease states and immunological phenotypes. Linkage disequilibrium might explain the correlated functional status among segregating V segments, but an unknown experimental factor could not be ruled out. HLA typing was unavailable for some donors at each locus, so association tests used only the typed subset. Presence/absence analyses assumed roughly uniform sequencing depth across donors, an assumption that may not hold. A total of about 180 TCR beta chains were listed by the study as associated with cytomegalovirus. When HLA alleles, especially DR and DQ, strongly co-occurred, attributing TCR associations to individual alleles was difficult. In a later analysis, most CMV-associated TCR beta chains were found to appear HLA-restricted, with HLA associations seemingly driven largely by CMV exposure. A later analysis associated some 17,000 TCR beta sequences with specific HLA alleles at a false discovery rate of 0.05. Because counts were too low, seventeen rarely observed V segments, including chromosome 9 orphons, were left out of the earlier analysis of 587 of the donors. A later analysis found that HLA-associated TCR beta chains were more clonally expanded and had lower generation probabilities than equally common non-associated chains. Across donors, most TCR sequences were observed very rarely, whereas some public TCRs were present in many individuals. Several of the top co-occurrence clusters appeared to be linked to parvovirus B19, influenza, CMV and Epstein-Barr virus, according to a later analysis. Only TCR beta chains were sequenced in this cohort, and the absence of alpha or paired-chain data limited detectable features. A further reported finding was that TCR beta sequences accurately predicted the HLA-A and HLA-B alleles for most subjects in the first cohort. Compared with the roughly 700-donor mean, donors in an Asian-associated ancestry cluster had fewer N-insertions in productive TCRs, according to a later genetic analysis. Immune exposure information for the cohort was limited to CMV serostatus. A group of highly shared sequence variants was considered likely to be a technical artifact of the sequencing pipeline. The classifier was reported to diagnose cytomegalovirus status with high specificity and sensitivity in both the original and validation cohorts. An association between a missense DCLRE1C variant and V-gene and J-gene trimming of TCR beta chains was found in a later genetic analysis and replicated in an independent cohort. Broadly in line with IMGT annotations, most TCR beta V segments showed up in productive rearrangements about 90% or about 30% of the time in an earlier analysis of approximately 600 of the donors.

The cohort comprised some 680 healthy bone marrow donors. At the time of sampling, every cohort member was nominally healthy, though immune exposures that went unrecorded were likely present. The donor was CMV seronegative and was included in the group of about 350 seronegative cohort members. Each donor provided a peripheral blood sample, and peripheral blood mononuclear cells were used for TCR beta sequencing. Genomic DNA was extracted from the blood cell samples with the Qiagen DNeasy Blood Extraction Kit. With regard to this clone: Its antigen specificity is not known. Base qualities are not at hand, and no much larger clone is one base apart.

This TCR was recovered from a middle-aged man in good health and CMV-seronegative. Sequencing used PBMCs.

The CDR3 sequence is CATSRDSAADTQYF. The DNA sequence is as follows: TGTGCCACCAGCAGAGATTCTGCGGCAGATACGCAGTATTTT. This chain is built from TRBV15 and TRBJ2-3; a confident D gene designation cannot be given. At the junction V is shortened by 0 bases and J by 4 bases, with 8 bases in between. As encoded in the germline V gene (reference sequence), CDR1 is LNHNV while CDR2 is YYDKDF. Spanning cysteine to phenylalanine, the CDR3 consists of 14 amino acids. CDR3 DNA is the only sequence kept; it has 42 bases, read in frame from the first base. This CDR3, with the reference TRBV15 and TRBJ2-3 proteins standing in past its ends, gives the full variable domain DAMVIQNPRYQVTQFGKPVTLSCSQTLNHNVMYWYQQKSSQAPKLLFHYYDKDFNNEADTPDNFQSRRPNTSFCFLDIRSPGLGDTAMYLCATSRDSAADTQYFGPGTRLTVL.